The present T cell receptor (beta chain) was sequenced within a study of cytomegalovirus exposure and HLA in healthy donors (dated by TCRdb to about 2017). At the level of the whole study: An earlier analysis of under 600 of the donors reported more than 250 Gb of sequence data and more than 90 million unique TCR beta sequences from 150 million to 200 million T cells. About 280 gigabases of sequencing data and 75 million to 85 million unique TCR sequences made up an early release that covered approximately 650 HLA-typed donors. Of the 398 genotyped donors, over 80% were placed in the genetic ancestry cluster associated with self-reported Caucasian donors. The aim of the study was to test whether cataloging public T cell receptors could identify signatures of past pathogen exposure. The study used immunosequencing to profile the T cell repertoires of 670 or so subjects and linked those repertoires to cytomegalovirus serostatus. In addition to the first cohort of roughly 670 subjects, a separate validation cohort of some 120 different subjects was used. The study combined high-throughput TCR immunosequencing, statistical association of individual TCRs with disease status, and machine learning to predict cytomegalovirus infection status. A later analysis re-examined previously published TCR beta repertoires from over 500 donors and added high-resolution HLA genotyping to investigate patterns of TCR occurrence. Rather than drawing on any new phenotypic data, the later analysis identified candidate immune exposures from TCR beta sequences and the way those sequences occurred across donors. In an earlier analysis of 500 to 650 of the donors, high-throughput TCR beta sequencing was used to judge whether each TCR beta V gene segment behaved as functional or pseudogenic. Donor age, sex, ethnicity and CMV serostatus were collected together with the repertoire data. A later genetic analysis used genome-wide SNP genotypes for 398 of the 666 donors, treating that subset as a discovery cohort. All discovery cohort repertoires had been generated on a single sequencing platform. HLA typing included class I and class II loci at four-digit resolution. The number of donors typed differed by locus, with about 629-630 for A, B, C, DRB1 and DQB1, 522 for DQA1, about 610 for DPA1, and around 450 for DPB1. Several DR-DQ haplotypes were treated as single units for association and clustering because of strong linkage in the cohort. Among 300 to 450 genotyped donors of the cohort, an average of around 240,000 unique TCR beta nucleotide sequences were sequenced per donor, roughly a sixth of them non-productive. Results the study describes overall, beyond this receptor: The authors suggested that the approach could potentially be extended to other disease states and immunological phenotypes. Immune exposure information for the cohort was limited to CMV serostatus. A further reported finding was that TCR beta sequences accurately predicted the HLA-A and HLA-B alleles for most subjects in the first cohort. Several of the top co-occurrence clusters appeared to be linked to parvovirus B19, influenza, CMV and Epstein-Barr virus, according to a later analysis. While some public TCRs were present in many individuals, most TCR sequences turned up only very rarely across donors. Roughly uniform sequencing depth across donors was assumed in presence/absence analyses, although this assumption may not hold. Because counts were too low, seventeen rarely observed V segments, including chromosome 9 orphons, were left out of the earlier analysis of 587 of the donors. When HLA alleles, especially DR and DQ, strongly co-occurred, TCR associations were difficult to assign to individual alleles. Broadly in line with IMGT annotations, most TCR beta V segments showed up in productive rearrangements about 87% or about 30% of the time in an earlier analysis of 450 to 750 of the donors. Only TCR beta chains were sequenced in this cohort, and the absence of alpha or paired-chain data limited detectable features. In vitro tests confirmed that a few of the cytomegalovirus-associated TCR beta chains recognize cytomegalovirus antigens. The study gave a list of around 170 TCR beta chains associated with cytomegalovirus. At a false discovery rate of 0.05, a later analysis linked 15,000 to 20,000 TCR beta sequences to specific HLA alleles. A cluster of highly shared sequence variants was judged likely to represent a technical artifact of the sequencing pipeline. Most CMV-associated TCR beta chains appeared to be HLA-restricted in a later analysis, and the HLA associations seemed to be driven largely by CMV exposure. Cytomegalovirus status was reported to be diagnosed by the classifier with high specificity and sensitivity in both the original and validation cohorts. According to a later genetic analysis, donors in an Asian-associated ancestry cluster had fewer N-insertions in productive TCRs than the approximately 710-donor mean. In a later analysis, TCR association rates were found to vary across HLA loci, with the most associated TCRs seen for DRB1 alleles and the fewest for HLA-C alleles. A later genetic analysis associated a missense DCLRE1C variant with V-gene and J-gene trimming of TCR beta chains, and an independent cohort replicated the association. Linkage disequilibrium might explain the correlated functional status among segregating V segments, but an unknown experimental factor could not be ruled out. In a later analysis, HLA-associated TCR beta chains showed more clonal expansion and lower generation probabilities than non-associated chains that were equally common. HLA typing was unavailable for some donors at each locus, so association tests used only the typed subset.

The cohort was made up of around 720 healthy bone marrow donors. At the time of sampling, every cohort member was nominally healthy, though immune exposures that went unrecorded were likely present. The donor tested CMV seronegative and was one of the 352 seronegative cohort members. Each donor provided a peripheral blood sample, and peripheral blood mononuclear cells were used for TCR beta sequencing. Genomic DNA was extracted from the blood cell samples with the Qiagen DNeasy Blood Extraction Kit. Library generation was performed with the immunoSEQ multiplex PCR assay. For the multiplex PCR, a mixture combining 60 forward primers for TCR Vbeta segments and 13 reverse primers for TCR Jbeta segments was used. A multiplex PCR assay on genomic DNA amplified the CDR3 region of rearranged TCR beta genes. The Illumina HiSeq System was used to sequence the amplified TCR beta libraries as 87-base-pair reads. As for how the authors treated the data: A later analysis counted about 80 million unique TCR beta chains across the 650 to 800 repertoires, and 9.5 million to 11 million of these chains were shared by at least two donors. A nearest-neighbor algorithm error-corrected the raw reads and collapsed the reads into unique sequences, merging closely related sequences to remove PCR and sequencing errors. V, D and J gene segments were assigned by aligning CDR3 sequences to IMGT reference sequences. For a sequence to be retained, at least a six-nucleotide match to both a V gene segment and a J gene segment was required. Rearrangements were classified as productive when the CDR3 lacked stop codons and remained in frame with V and J, and all other rearrangements were classified as non-productive. CDR3 was defined according to IMGT convention as the region running from the second conserved V-encoded cysteine to the conserved J-encoded phenylalanine. The earlier analysis of about 530 of the donors excluded any sequence lacking an unambiguous match to a single V gene segment. In an earlier analysis of several hundred of the donors, V segments were called functional above 56.7% productive rearrangements and were called segregating when the between-donor standard deviation exceeded 5%. A statistical classification framework was developed to diagnose cytomegalovirus status using the catalog of TCR beta chain sequences. In a later analysis, V and J genes were assigned by comparing TCR nucleotide sequences against IMGT/GENE-DB human TR gene sequences. Using the TCRdist pipeline, a later analysis assigned CDR3 sequences along with most-parsimonious VDJ recombination scenarios. A later analysis defined each TCR beta chain by its CDR3 amino acid sequence plus V-gene family, and excluded reads lacking a unique V-gene family. As a way to deal with suspected cross-contamination and a sequencing artifact, a later analysis dropped over 550 nucleotide sequences that were highly shared and had low generation probability. In a later analysis, a clonal expansion index for each public chain was calculated from normalized within-repertoire ranks of inferred template counts. In a later analysis, generation probabilities were computed with a VDJ recombination model fitted to out-of-frame rearrangements, and the resulting probabilities were checked against IGoR. In a later analysis, hypergeometric tests were used to score TCR-TCR, TCR-HLA and TCR-CMV co-occurrence, with a repertoire-size bias correction applied to TCR pairs. False discovery rates were estimated in a later analysis by permuting HLA or CMV assignments 20 times. A later analysis grouped co-occurring TCRs with DBSCAN, adding TCRdist sequence similarity when clustering within HLA-allele-positive subsets. Repertoires with fewer than 30,000 or more than 120,000 public chains were left out of co-occurrence clustering, as were five repertoires with anomalous nucleotide sharing. This immuneACCESS table, as held by TCRdb, lists in-frame sequences with V and J called but not all clones. Of the missing ones, under half trace to an unresolved V gene in checked studies; the others have no known cause. V and J calls and clone size are as listed in that table; D and trimming were resolved from the DNA. The sample table shows tens of thousands of clones, and 90% are seen once. Roughly 2.6% of the sample goes to the ten largest clones.

As to this clone: Its antigen is unknown. Base qualities are not provided; no much larger clone lies one nucleotide away.

The receptor comes from a woman under 30 in good health and CMV-seronegative. Specimen: PBMCs.

For the CDR3, the sequence is CASSLDAGVADTQYF. The nucleotide sequence is given as TGTGCCAGCAGCTTAGATGCGGGAGTGGCAGATACGCAGTATTTT. The chain uses TRBV11-2 and TRBJ2-3; 7 bases in the junction line up with TRBD2. Unmatched junction bases come to 4, with V trimmed by 0 bases and J by 4 bases. CDR1 and CDR2, per the germline V gene, are SGHAT and FQNNGV. Reading from cysteine to phenylalanine, the CDR3 counts 15 amino acids. Of the read, only the CDR3 DNA is kept; its 45 bases are in frame from base 1.